The rows below give T cell receptor beta chains drawn from one sample of a study of identical twins. TCRdb recomputed calls from the 5' RACE reads with MiXCR, one row per CDR3 protein. The sample lists under 250,000 distinct CDR3 sequences; approximately 7.3% were seen once. The data also belong to a second study, concerning yellow fever vaccine responses in identical twins.

The sequencing sample was made of CD8+ T cells sorted from blood. These receptors were collected from a woman aged 18-30 years in good health. CDR3s include the opening cysteine and the closing phenylalanine or tryptophan. A D gene is named only where the DNA matches it firmly. Only part of the rows carry a size: once, few, many, or a class if the clone is expanded.

TRBJ2-7 | many | NA | TRBV20-1 | TGCAGTGCGCGATGGAACAGGGACTACGAGCAGTACTTC | CSARWNRDYEQYF
TRBJ2-6 | few | TRBD1 | TRBV6-5 | TGTGCCAGCAGTTACTCCCCGGGACAGGGCCCCTCTGGGGCCAACGTCCTGACTTTC | CASSYSPGQGPSGANVLTF
TRBJ1-4 | NA | TRBD1 | TRBV3-1 | TGTGCCAGCAGCCAAGACGACGGACAGGCCTCTAATGAAAAACTGTTTTTT | CASSQDDGQASNEKLFF
TRBJ2-3 | NA | NA | TRBV7-9 | TGTGCCAGCAGCTTAGCTGAAGGGGCTAGAGATACGCAGTATTTT | CASSLAEGARDTQYF
TRBJ2-3 | few | NA | TRBV2 | TGTGCCAGCCTCAGGGAGGTGTCCGAGCAGTATTTT | CASLREVSEQYF
TRBJ2-2 | NA | NA | TRBV28 | TGTGCCAGCTCTAGGAGCAGGCGGACCGGGGAGCTGTTTTTT | CASSRSRRTGELFF
TRBJ2-7 | few | TRBD2 | TRBV12-3/TRBV12-4 | TGTGCCAGCAGTCTTACTAGCGGGAGCGCCGAGCAGTACTTC | CASSLTSGSAEQYF
TRBJ1-3 | NA | TRBD1 | TRBV4-1 | TGCGCCAGCAGCCCTCCGGGACAGGGCTCTGGAAACACCATATATTTT | CASSPPGQGSGNTIYF
TRBJ1-1 | many | NA | TRBV18 | TGTGCCAGCTCACCAACAAGCTCGAGCACTGAAGCTTTCTTT | CASSPTSSSTEAFF
TRBJ2-7 | many | NA | TRBV12-3/TRBV12-4 | TGTGCCAGCAAGGGCAGGGGTTACGAGCAGTACTTC | CASKGRGYEQYF
TRBJ1-1 | many | NA | TRBV5-1 | TGCGCCAGCAGCTTAGATCAGGCTACTGAAGCTTTCTTT | CASSLDQATEAFF
TRBJ2-1 | many | NA | TRBV28 | TGTGCCAGCAGTTTAGAAGGGACCGGTGAGCAGTTCTTC | CASSLEGTGEQFF
TRBJ2-4 | NA | NA | TRBV5-6 | TGTGCCAGCAACCCGTGGGGGTTTGACATTCAGTACTTC | CASNPWGFDIQYF
TRBJ2-7 | few | NA | TRBV11-2 | TGTGCCAGCAGCTTCCTTTCCGGGGGCTACGAGCAGTACTTC | CASSFLSGGYEQYF
TRBJ1-3 | few | NA | TRBV12-3/TRBV12-4 | TGTGCCAGCAGTGAGGGGAACACCATATATTTT | CASSEGNTIYF
TRBJ2-7 | NA | TRBD2 | TRBV28 | TGTGCCAGCAGTTCAAGCGGGAGTATGAACGAGCAGTACTTC | CASSSSGSMNEQYF
TRBJ2-1 | NA | TRBD2 | TRBV20-1 | TGCAGTGCTAGAGATATCCTAGCGGGTGAGCAGTTCTTC | CSARDILAGEQFF
TRBJ1-5 | many | NA | TRBV20-1 | TGCAGTGCTAGCGGGCGGCGCATTCAGCCCCAGCATTTT | CSASGRRIQPQHF
TRBJ1-4 | few | NA | TRBV27 | TGTGCCAGCAGTTTATCCCCCGAGAGGAATGAAAAACTGTTTTTT | CASSLSPERNEKLFF
TRBJ2-1 | few | NA | TRBV28 | TGTGCCAGCAGTGTTTATCGGGGATACTCTCTGTTCTTC | CASSVYRGYSLFF
TRBJ2-2 | many | NA | TRBV4-1 | TGCGCCAGCAGCCAAGATTGGGGCGCGGAGGGGGAGCTGTTTTTT | CASSQDWGAEGELFF
TRBJ2-1 | NA | NA | TRBV20-1 | TGCAGTGCTAGCGGGACACACGACTACAATGAGCAGTTCTTC | CSASGTHDYNEQFF
TRBJ2-7 | NA | NA | TRBV20-1 | TGCAGTGCTCGCAACCGGGACTCTTCCTACGAGCAGTACTTC | CSARNRDSSYEQYF
TRBJ2-7 | many | NA | TRBV12-3/TRBV12-4 | TGTGCCAGCAGTCCTGACGTAAACTCCTACGAGCAGTACTTC | CASSPDVNSYEQYF
TRBJ2-1 | few | NA | TRBV27 | TGTGCCAGCAGTCACGAAGTAGGGGACAATGAGCAGTTCTTC | CASSHEVGDNEQFF
TRBJ2-7 | few | TRBD1 | TRBV25-1 | TGTGCCAGCAGTGGGCTGGAGGACAGGGGTTACGAGCAGTACTTC | CASSGLEDRGYEQYF
TRBJ2-7 | few | TRBD2 | TRBV7-9 | TGTGCCGGAAGCGCTAGCGGGAGGTCCTACGAGCAGTACTTC | CAGSASGRSYEQYF
TRBJ2-1 | NA | NA | TRBV11-2 | TGTGCCAGCAGCTTCCTACGGGATGAGCAGTTCTTC | CASSFLRDEQFF
TRBJ2-5 | few | TRBD2 | TRBV4-2 | TGTGCCAGCAGCCCAGGAATTGTAGCGGGGGGGCCCCAAGAGACCCAGTACTTC | CASSPGIVAGGPQETQYF
TRBJ2-1 | few | TRBD2 | TRBV11-1 | TGTGCCAGCAGCCAAGGGACTAGCGGGGGGGCGTCCTACAATGAGCAGTTCTTC | CASSQGTSGGASYNEQFF
TRBJ2-1 | many | TRBD2 | TRBV20-1 | TGCAGTGCTAGTGGGGTGGGGGGGGTCTACAATGAGCAGTTCTTC | CSASGVGGVYNEQFF
TRBJ2-1 | NA | TRBD2 | TRBV7-6 | TGTGCCAGCAGCTTAGGGAGGACTAGTCCCTACAATGAGCAGTTCTTC | CASSLGRTSPYNEQFF
TRBJ2-6 | NA | TRBD1 | TRBV28 | TGTGCCAGCAGTTCCACTGACAGGGAAACGTCTGGGGCCAACGTCCTGACTTTC | CASSSTDRETSGANVLTF
TRBJ2-3 | many | NA | TRBV7-8 | TGTGCCAGCAGCTTCGAACTAAACCCAGATACGCAGTATTTT | CASSFELNPDTQYF
TRBJ2-7 | few | TRBD2 | TRBV29-1 | TGCAGCGTGGAAATAGCTAGCGGGAGGCGATACGAGCAGTACTTC | CSVEIASGRRYEQYF
TRBJ2-7 | NA | TRBD2 | TRBV20-1 | TGCAGTGCTACGGCATATCACGTCAGCGGGAGGGACGACTCCTACGAGCAGTACTTC | CSATAYHVSGRDDSYEQYF
TRBJ2-1 | few | TRBD1 | TRBV6-4 | TGTGCCAGCAGTGAAGGGACAGGGGTCAATGAGCAGTTCTTC | CASSEGTGVNEQFF
TRBJ1-2 | NA | NA | TRBV7-8 | TGTGCCAGCTTAGAAATGACATCGACGGTCTATAACTATGGCTACACCTTC | CASLEMTSTVYNYGYTF
TRBJ2-1 | few | NA | TRBV7-2 | TGTGCCAGCAGCCAAGGGGGGACGCATGAGCAGTTCTTC | CASSQGGTHEQFF
TRBJ2-3 | NA | TRBD1 | TRBV7-9 | TGTGCCAGCAGCTGGGAAAGGACAGGGCCCACAGATACGCAGTATTTT | CASSWERTGPTDTQYF
TRBJ2-1 | few | NA | TRBV28 | TGTGCCAGCAGTTACCATCGGGACTCAATCAGAAATGAGCAGTTCTTC | CASSYHRDSIRNEQFF
TRBJ1-2 | NA | NA | TRBV15 | TGTGCCACCAGCAGAGATGAAGGAACTCGGTATGGCTACACCTTC | CATSRDEGTRYGYTF